The 20 T cell receptor beta chains presented below share a single source sample, sequenced in a study of control samples from healthy donors and cancer patients. Assay: immunoSEQ multiplex PCR; the TCRdb copy retains only in-frame clones and omits some. The profile covers 50,000 or so clones, with about 95% appearing a single time and 2% to 3% taken by the ten largest. The sample taken for sequencing was blood. The receptor set was obtained from a man younger than 45 in good health.

The chain uses TRBV5-5 and TRBJ2-1; 9 positions match TRBD1. CDR1 is SGHKS and CDR2 is YYEKEE in the germline V gene (reference sequence). J lost 4 bases, V lost 2 bases, and 7 bases had no gene match. The CDR3 extends over 16 amino acids. The CDR3 DNA reads TGTGCCAGCAGCTTAGAAACAGGGGGCACGTACAATGAGCAGTTCTTC. It codes for CASSLETGGTYNEQFF.

V is TRBV6-5 and J is TRBJ1-5; TRBD1 matches at 9 bases. The V gene end was trimmed by 6 bases and the J gene end by 0 bases; junction bases not matched to a gene: 3. Germline CDR1 MNHEY, CDR2 SVGAGI. The CDR3 spans 15 residues. CDR3 nucleotide sequence: TGTGCCAGCAGAAGGACAGGGGATAGCAATCAGCCCCAGCATTTT. Residues: CASRRTGDSNQPQHF.

This sequence joins TRBV9 and TRBJ2-7, with D unclear. CDR1 and CDR2 from the germline V gene are SGDLS and YYNGEE. V lost 0 bases, J lost 3 bases, and 7 bases lay in between. This CDR3 region has 13 residues. For the CDR3, the DNA is TGTGCCAGCAGCGTAGAGCCGAACTACGAGCAGTACTTC. It is translated as CASSVEPNYEQYF.

Turning to this clone: It may be a read error: a sequence one base away is much more abundant. Additional DNA sequences in this sample encode the identical CDR3. The chain combines TRBV6-4 with TRBJ2-2; unclear D gene. The CDR3 runs to 13 residues. Trimming stripped 0 bases from V and 3 bases from J, with 2 bases between. Germline CDR1 reads MRHNA; CDR2 reads SNTAGT. CDR3 loop: CASSDSDTGELFF. CDR3 DNA: TGTGCCAGCAGTGACTCAGACACCGGGGAGCTGTTTTTT.

This chain connects TRBV24-1 to TRBJ1-2, with TRBD1 identical over 7 bases. Per the germline V gene, CDR1 is KGHDR and CDR2 is SFDVKD. This CDR3 is 13 amino acids long. After removal of 9 bases from V and 2 bases from J, the junction contained 5 bases not matched to a gene. CDR3 nucleotide sequence: TGTGCCACCCGAGGGGGACAGAACTATGGCTACACCTTC. This encodes CATRGGQNYGYTF.

The chain is built from TRBV12-3 or TRBV12-4 and TRBJ2-7, with 7 nucleotides matching TRBD2. Trimming took 7 bases from V and 3 from J; bases not matched to a gene: 6. The length of the CDR3 is 13 residues. The DNA for the CDR3 is TGTGCCAGCACCACCCCTAGCGGCTACGAGCAGTACTTC. Translating it yields CASTTPSGYEQYF.

The chain has TRBV3-1 (or the pseudogene TRBV3-2) and TRBJ2-7; D possibly matches TRBD1 or TRBD2 (5 bases each). Germline loops: CDR1 LGHDT, CDR2 YNNKEL (reference sequence). The CDR3 length is 14 residues. V was cut by 4 bases and J by 5 bases, with 15 bases left in between. The CDR3 loop reads CASSPYGTADEQYF. CDR3 nucleotide sequence: TGTGCCAGCAGCCCCTACGGGACGGCGGACGAGCAGTACTTC.

V gene TRBV11-2 combines with J gene TRBJ2-1, with TRBD2 identical over 7 bases. Germline V gene lookup returns CDR1 SGHAT and CDR2 FQNNGV. The CDR3 runs to 15 residues. V trimming: 8 bases; J trimming: 7 bases; junction bases outside the gene matches: 14. Here the CDR3 DNA reads TGTGCCAGCTCCACCGCTAGCGGAGCCAGGAATGAGCAGTTCTTC. Its translation: CASSTASGARNEQFF.

In this sample, this clone turned up once. V and J are TRBV6-6 and TRBJ2-3; the D is unclear. Trimming pared 0 bases from V and 5 bases from J, leaving 3 bases between. The CDR3 spans 12 residues. Germline V gene data show CDR1 as MNHNY and CDR2 as SVGAGI (reference sequence). The chain's CDR3 is CASSYSEDTQYF. The CDR3 nucleotides read TGTGCCAGCAGTTACTCAGAAGATACGCAGTATTTT.

The chain has TRBV5-4 and TRBJ2-5; no firm D call. This CDR3 comprises 13 residues. The V gene lost 3 bases and the J gene lost 3 bases, with 9 bases spanning the gap. Germline CDR1 is SGHNT and CDR2 is YYREEE (reference sequence). CDR3 in DNA: TGTGCCAGCAGCTCGGTACTAAAAGAGACCCAGTACTTC. This translates into CASSSVLKETQYF.

The chain couples TRBV2 to TRBJ1-4, with 8 bases lining up with TRBD1. CDR1 and CDR2 from the germline V gene are SNHLY and FYNNEI. V trimming: 8 bases; J trimming: 7 bases; junction bases outside the gene matches: 9. The CDR3 is 14 residues long. The CDR3 nucleotides are TGTGCCAGCGGACAGGGCGAATCTCGTGAAAAACTGTTTTTT. It is translated as CASGQGESREKLFF.

J is TRBJ2-3 and V is TRBV28, with 9 bases fitting TRBD2. Germline V lookup: CDR1 MDHEN, CDR2 SYDVKM. Germline trimming cut 3 bases from V and 2 bases from J; bases unmatched to any gene: 3. The CDR3 runs to 15 residues. The CDR3 here is CASSLREGHTDTQYF. DNA for the CDR3: TGTGCCAGCAGTTTGCGGGAGGGCCACACAGATACGCAGTATTTT.

The J gene is TRBJ2-7, the V gene TRBV5-1; D call uncertain. The CDR3 is made up of 14 amino acids. V lost 0 bases and J lost 0, with 7 bases in between. Per the germline V gene, CDR1 is SGHRS and CDR2 is YFSETQ. CDR3: CASSLDYSSYEQYF. CDR3 in DNA: TGCGCCAGCAGCTTGGATTACAGCTCCTACGAGCAGTACTTC. The complete variable domain, with remaining parts taken from reference TRBV5-1 and TRBJ2-7, reads KAGVTQTPRYLIKTRGQQVTLSCSPISGHRSVSWYQQTPGQGLQFLFEYFSETQRNKGNFPGRFSGRQFSNSRSEMNVSTLELGDSALYLCASSLDYSSYEQYFGPGTRLTVT.

This clone was counted once. The CDR3 DNA sequence: TGTGCCAGTAGTTTACAGACTAGCGGGATTAGCACAGATACGCAGTATTTT. Translating gives CASSLQTSGISTDTQYF. The chain combines TRBV19 with TRBJ2-3; 11 bases are shared with TRBD2. The ends lost 5 bases at V and 0 bases at J; junction bases unmatched: 7. Germline V gene data show CDR1 as LNHDA and CDR2 as SQIVND (reference sequence). The CDR3 sequence is 17 residues long.

The chain uses TRBV13 and TRBJ1-1; D is unclear. Trimming stripped 1 base from V and 4 bases from J, with 7 bases between. CDR1 is PRHDT, CDR2 FYEKMQ, per germline (reference sequence). The CDR3 is 13 amino acids. DNA for the CDR3: TGTGCCAGCAGCTTAGAACGGGGCACTGAAGCTTTCTTT. Translating gives CASSLERGTEAFF.

The gene calls are TRBV10-2 and TRBJ1-1; 8 bases fit TRBD1. Unmatched junction bases numbered 3, after V lost 6 bases and J lost 3 bases. Germline CDR1 reads WSHSY; CDR2 reads SAAADI. This CDR3 is 13 amino acids long. In DNA form, the CDR3 reads TGCGCCAGCAGCCAGACAGGGGACACTGAAGCTTTCTTT. Its protein is CASSQTGDTEAFF.

The rearrangement uses TRBV7-8 and TRBJ2-2; 12 positions agree with TRBD1. V trimming: 7 bases; J trimming: 7 bases; junction bases outside the gene matches: 10. Germline loops: CDR1 SGHVS, CDR2 FQNEAQ. This CDR3 contains 16 residues. The chain's CDR3 is CASTHRDRGQHGELFF. Written as DNA, the CDR3 is TGTGCCAGCACCCACCGGGACAGGGGGCAGCACGGGGAGCTGTTTTTT.

CDR3 protein: CASSLLGNTIYF. The CDR3 region has the DNA TGTGCCAGCAGTTTACTCGGAAACACCATATATTTT. The V gene is TRBV28, the J gene TRBJ1-3; no definite D call. The CDR3 runs to 12 residues. V was shortened by 2 bases and J by 4 bases, with 3 bases between the two germline ends. CDR1 MDHEN and CDR2 SYDVKM come from the germline V gene.

V usage is TRBV9 and J usage is TRBJ2-7; 9 bases line up with TRBD1. CDR3 length: 14 residues. The germline CDR1 and CDR2 sequences are SGDLS and YYNGEE. V dropped 6 bases and J dropped 6; count of bases not matched to a gene: 10. CDR3 nucleotides: TGTGCCAGCAACGGGGGACAGGGAAATTCCGAGCAGTACTTC. Translation gives CASNGGQGNSEQYF.

This rearrangement joins TRBV27 to TRBJ2-1; tentatively, D is TRBD1 or TRBD2 (6 bases each). The CDR3 spans 16 residues. The ends were cut back, 1 base at V and 6 bases at J, with 16 bases in the middle. Germline-derived CDR1 and CDR2 are MNHEY and SMNVEV (reference sequence). In DNA, the CDR3 is TGTGCCAGCAGTTTATTGGGGGGCCTGAAGGGCAATGAGCAGTTCTTC. Its translation is CASSLLGGLKGNEQFF.